A single sample is the source of the 27 T cell receptor beta chains below, sequenced in a study of control samples from healthy donors and cancer patients. Generated by immunoSEQ multiplex PCR, the TCRdb table keeps only in-frame clones and is missing some. The sample contains around 150,000 clones, about nine tenths of which appear only once. Specimen: blood. These receptors originate from a man under 40 in good health.

J is TRBJ2-2 and V is TRBV12-5; D not resolved. CDR3 size: 13 residues. CDR1 is LGHNT and CDR2 is FRNRAP in the germline V gene. Trimming pared 1 base from V and 7 bases from J, leaving 7 bases between. In nucleotides, the CDR3 is TGTGCTAGTGGTTTGGCCCCTTACGGGGAGCTGTTTTTT. Its translation: CASGLAPYGELFF.

The V gene is TRBV4-1, the J gene TRBJ2-2, with TRBD2 matching over 10 bases. After removal of 3 bases from V and 2 bases from J, the junction contained 3 bases not matched to a gene. The CDR3 runs 16 residues. CDR1 is MGHRA, CDR2 YSYEKL, per germline. The CDR3: CASSHLAGVNTGELFF. DNA for the CDR3: TGCGCCAGCAGCCACCTAGCGGGAGTTAACACCGGGGAGCTGTTTTTT.

In this sample, this clone turned up once. V is TRBV4-2 and J is TRBJ2-2, with D possibly being TRBD2 (6 bases). The CDR3 extends over 14 amino acids. Germline CDR1 reads LGHNA; CDR2 reads YNFKEQ. The germline V and J ends were trimmed by 8 bases and 5 bases, with 15 bases remaining between them. The DNA for the CDR3 is TGTGCCAGCTCAATGCGGGAACGAACCGGGGAGCTGTTTTTT. Its protein is CASSMRERTGELFF.

The rearrangement links TRBV19 to TRBJ2-3; 9 positions agree with TRBD2. The CDR3 sequence is 16 residues long. Germline-derived CDR1 and CDR2 are LNHDA and SQIVND (reference sequence). Germline trimming cut 6 bases from V and 4 bases from J; bases unmatched to any gene: 11. CDR3: CASRGGLAGSADTQYF. For the CDR3, the DNA is TGTGCCAGTAGGGGCGGCCTAGCGGGATCCGCAGATACGCAGTATTTT.

The gene calls are TRBV7-9 and TRBJ1-4, with a possible D match to TRBD1 (6 bases). Trimming pared 5 bases from V and 3 bases from J, leaving 19 bases between. This CDR3 region has 17 residues. Germline CDR1 SEHNR, CDR2 FQNEAQ (reference sequence). This CDR3 is CASSPVSLGAPNEKLFF. The CDR3 DNA is TGTGCCAGCAGCCCCGTGTCGCTGGGGGCCCCTAATGAAAAACTGTTTTTT.

V gene TRBV4-3 combines with J gene TRBJ2-1, with 10 bases fitting TRBD2. The CDR3 extends over 16 amino acids. Losses at the gene ends were 0 bases for V and 3 bases for J; bases not matched to a gene: 2. Germline V gene sequence: CDR1 LGHNA, CDR2 YSLEER. Written as DNA, the CDR3 is TGCGCCAGCAGCCAAGATATAGCGGGAGGCTACAATGAGCAGTTCTTC. It encodes CASSQDIAGGYNEQFF.

The chain links TRBV27 to TRBJ2-3; the D gene is possibly TRBD2 (6 bases). Germline V CDR1 and CDR2: MNHEY, SMNVEV (reference sequence). The CDR3 is made up of 16 amino acids. V was trimmed by 3 bases and J by 2 bases, leaving 15 bases between them. The CDR3 loop is CASSFEGLSYTDTQYF. The CDR3 DNA reads TGTGCCAGCAGTTTCGAGGGACTCTCGTACACAGATACGCAGTATTTT.

The gene calls are TRBV5-6 and TRBJ2-7; D gene uncertain. The CDR3 loop spans 14 amino acids. Trimming pared 3 bases from V and 0 bases from J, leaving 10 bases between. Germline lookup yields CDR1 SGHDT and CDR2 YYEEEE. CDR3 amino acids: CASSSSSSSYEQYF. CDR3 sequence (DNA): TGTGCCAGCAGCTCTTCGTCAAGCTCCTACGAGCAGTACTTC.

The rearrangement links TRBV28 to TRBJ2-5, with TRBD2 matching over 12 bases. The CDR3 is 16 residues long. V lost 5 bases, J lost 5 bases, and 9 bases stayed unmatched. Germline loops: CDR1 MDHEN, CDR2 SYDVKM. CDR3 DNA: TGTGCCAGCAGTGGGAAGACTAGCGGGAGTCGGGAGACCCAGTACTTC. Amino acids: CASSGKTSGSRETQYF. Looking up the rest from reference TRBV28 and TRBJ2-5 gives the full variable domain: DVKVTQSSRYLVKRTGEKVFLECVQDMDHENMFWYRQDPGLGLRLIYFSYDVKMKEKGDIPEGYSVSREKKERFSLILESASTNQTSMYLCASSGKTSGSRETQYFGPGTRLLVL.

This chain uses TRBV4-3 with TRBJ2-7, with D perhaps matching TRBD2 (5 bases). The germline CDR1 and CDR2 sequences are LGHNA and YSLEER. Trimming stripped 5 bases from V and 6 bases from J, with 17 bases between. This CDR3 has 14 amino acids. CDR3 in DNA: TGCGCCAGCAGCGCTATGTTGACGGGGATCGAGCAGTACTTC. As protein: CASSAMLTGIEQYF.

The chain uses TRBV12-3 or TRBV12-4 and TRBJ1-2; D perhaps matches TRBD1 (6 bases). This CDR3 has 13 amino acids. V dropped 5 bases and J dropped 4 bases, with 11 bases sitting between them. The CDR3 DNA reads TGTGCCAGCAGTCTGGGACAACCCTATGGCTACACCTTC. Translation gives CASSLGQPYGYTF.

The sample holds one count of this clone. The V call is TRBV2, the J call TRBJ1-3, with D unresolved. Germline V gene lookup returns CDR1 SNHLY and CDR2 FYNNEI. V shed 6 bases and J shed 0 bases, with 18 bases lying between them. This CDR3 is 17 amino acids long. CDR3 in DNA: TGTGCCAGCAGCTCTTGGCCAGTAAGGTTCTCTGGAAACACCATATATTTT. Protein: CASSSWPVRFSGNTIYF.

The chain employs TRBV10-3 and TRBJ1-1; D not certain. Germline V gene sequence: CDR1 ENHRY, CDR2 SYGVKD. CDR3 length: 12 amino acids. V lost 6 bases and J 3 bases, leaving 8 bases between the germline ends. In DNA, the CDR3 is TGTGCCATCAGGGACCATTACACTGAAGCTTTCTTT. Translated, it gives CAIRDHYTEAFF.

As DNA, the CDR3 is TGCAGTGCTAGTGTTCTAGCGGGGGGGAGCTTCGCGCAGTTCTTC. Translated: CSASVLAGGSFAQFF. The V gene is TRBV20-1, the J gene TRBJ2-1; 12 nucleotides line up with TRBD2. The CDR3 length is 15 residues. With V trimmed by 3 bases and J by 12 bases, 12 bases remained unmatched. The germline gives CDR1 DFQATT, CDR2 SNEGSKA (reference sequence).

The rearrangement links TRBV3-1 (or the pseudogene TRBV3-2) to TRBJ1-2; 10 bases are a match to TRBD1. From germline, CDR1 is LGHDT and CDR2 YNNKEL (reference sequence). V was clipped by 0 bases and J by 4 bases; unmatched bases: 14. The CDR3 spans 19 residues. CDR3 bases: TGTGCCAGCAGCCAAGAAACGTCCGGGACAGGGGCCTCGTCCTATGGCTACACCTTC. As protein: CASSQETSGTGASSYGYTF.

The rearrangement uses TRBV24-1 and TRBJ1-2, with TRBD1 matching 8 bases. The germline V gene encodes CDR1 KGHDR and CDR2 SFDVKD. The CDR3 runs 14 residues. V trimming: 4 bases; J trimming: 8 bases; junction bases outside the gene matches: 8. The CDR3 loop is CATSDRGQGHGYTF. In nucleotides, the CDR3 is TGTGCCACCAGTGACCGCGGACAGGGACACGGCTACACCTTC.

This chain connects TRBV12-5 to TRBJ1-1, with TRBD1 identical over 7 bases. Germline CDR1 reads LGHNT; CDR2 reads FRNRAP. The CDR3 covers 13 residues. After removal of 6 bases from V and 5 bases from J, the junction contained 6 bases not matched to a gene. CDR3 protein: CASGPTGLTEAFF. CDR3 DNA: TGTGCTAGTGGGCCGACAGGGCTAACTGAAGCTTTCTTT.

The chain is built from TRBV5-4 and TRBJ1-4; D is unresolved. The germline V gene has CDR1 SGHNT and CDR2 YYREEE (reference sequence). The CDR3 contains 13 residues. V was trimmed by 0 bases and J by 4 bases, leaving 4 bases between them. This CDR3 reads CASSLGFNEKLFF. The CDR3 bases are TGTGCCAGCAGCTTGGGTTTTAATGAAAAACTGTTTTTT.

This chain's CDR3 is CASSLAGLDTGELFF. DNA for the CDR3: TGTGCCAGCAGCTTAGCAGGACTGGACACCGGGGAGCTGTTTTTT. The gene calls are TRBV7-9 and TRBJ2-2, with D possibly matching TRBD2 (5 bases). The CDR3 loop spans 15 amino acids. Germline CDR1 SEHNR, CDR2 FQNEAQ (reference sequence). Trimming removed 0 bases from V and 3 bases from J, with 8 bases in between.

CDR3 protein: CATRNRTDFSTDTQYF. The CDR3 DNA is TGTGCCACCAGAAACAGGACAGACTTTAGCACAGATACGCAGTATTTT. This chain uses TRBV24-1 with TRBJ2-3; tentatively, D is TRBD1 (6 bases). Per germline, CDR1 KGHDR and CDR2 SFDVKD. This CDR3 has 16 amino acids. The germline V and J ends were trimmed by 7 bases and 0 bases, with 16 bases remaining between them.

This clone has only a few counts. The rearrangement joins TRBV24-1 to TRBJ2-7; 8 positions match TRBD1. This CDR3 spans 15 amino acids. Germline V lookup: CDR1 KGHDR, CDR2 SFDVKD. The J segment lost 6 bases and the V segment lost 2 bases, leaving 8 bases of the junction unmatched. The CDR3, as DNA: TGTGCCACCAGTGATTCGCTAGACAGGGGCGGCGAGCAGTACTTC. Translation gives CATSDSLDRGGEQYF.

This chain connects TRBV4-1 to TRBJ2-1, with D perhaps matching TRBD2 (6 bases). The V gene's germline CDR1 is MGHRA and CDR2 YSYEKL. This CDR3 contains 15 residues. With 2 bases removed from V and 9 bases from J, the gap between germline ends came to 17 bases. CDR3 protein: CASSQLPGPGSEQFF. The DNA for the CDR3 is TGCGCCAGCAGCCAACTCCCGGGTCCCGGGAGTGAGCAGTTCTTC.

A single count supports this clone. CDR3 coding DNA: TGCGCCAGCAGCCAATATGGGACAGGATATCAAGAGACCCAGTACTTC. This translates into CASSQYGTGYQETQYF. This sequence joins TRBV4-3 and TRBJ2-5; 8 bases are shared with TRBD1. The trim removed 2 bases at V and 2 bases at J, leaving 7 bases unmatched. The germline gives CDR1 LGHNA, CDR2 YSLEER. The CDR3 extends over 16 amino acids.

The chain links TRBV29-1 to TRBJ1-1; possibly TRBD1 for D (6 bases). The V gene lost 5 bases and the J gene lost 0 bases, with 16 bases spanning the gap. The CDR3 is made up of 15 amino acids. CDR1 is SQVTM and CDR2 is ANQGSEA in the germline V gene. The CDR3 DNA reads as TGCAGCGTTAACACCTGGACAGATGTGAACACTGAAGCTTTCTTT. Translation: CSVNTWTDVNTEAFF.

The chain is built from TRBV5-6 and TRBJ1-5, with 9 bases aligning to TRBD1. The CDR3 consists of 14 residues. The trim removed 5 bases at V and 7 bases at J, leaving 7 bases unmatched. Germline V gene sequence: CDR1 SGHDT, CDR2 YYEEEE. CDR3 sequence (DNA): TGTGCCAGCAGGCAACAGGGGGCCTCGCAGCCCCAGCATTTT. It encodes CASRQQGASQPQHF.

This clone was detected only once. The rearrangement uses TRBV19 and TRBJ2-7; 8 nucleotides match TRBD1. V dropped 3 bases and J dropped 5; count of bases not matched to a gene: 12. Germline V gives CDR1 LNHDA, CDR2 SQIVND (reference sequence). The CDR3 runs to 16 residues. This chain's CDR3 is CASSIRGPSIGHEQYF. The CDR3 region has the DNA TGTGCCAGTAGTATCAGGGGGCCTAGCATTGGGCACGAGCAGTACTTC.

CDR3 amino acids: CASGLVGGRGNTIYF. CDR3 sequence (DNA): TGTGCTAGTGGTTTGGTAGGAGGGAGGGGAAACACCATATATTTT. The rearrangement joins TRBV12-5 to TRBJ1-3; the D is unclear. The CDR3 covers 15 residues. The germline gives CDR1 LGHNT, CDR2 FRNRAP. With 0 bases removed from V and 4 bases from J, the gap between germline ends came to 10 bases.